The rows below give T cell receptor beta chains drawn from one sample of a study of CD8 T cells in ankylosing spondylitis. Each CDR3 protein is one row after TCRdb ran MiXCR on the 5' RACE reads. The repertoire holds about 480,000 distinct CDR3 sequences, with 15% to 20% as singletons. Sequencing was carried out using blood, either unsorted or a sorted T cell fraction (not recorded which). The source is a male donor with ankylosing spondylitis. The CDR3 runs from the conserved cysteine through the conserved F or W. D genes are given only for firm matches. Only part of the rows carry a size: once, few, many, or a class if the clone is expanded.

clone size	V gene	J gene	D gene	CDR3 DNA	CDR3 protein
-	TRBV20-1	TRBJ2-7	-	TGCAGTGTTCTGACAAATACCTACGAGCAGTACTTC	CSVLTNTYEQYF
-	TRBV21-1	TRBJ2-7	-	TGTGCCAGCAGTAACCTCCAGGGTATATTCGAGCAGTACTTC	CASSNLQGIFEQYF
few	TRBV5-1	TRBJ1-4	-	TGCGCCAGCAGCTTGGCGACACCTCTGGGCGACGGTGAAAAACTGTTTTTT	CASSLATPLGDGEKLFF
-	TRBV5-1	TRBJ1-4	-	TGCGCCAGCAGCCTGAGCGCCTCCTTGGGTGAAAAACTGTTTTTT	CASSLSASLGEKLFF
few	TRBV6-1	TRBJ1-1	TRBD1	TGTGCCAGCAGTCGGGGACAGACCCAAAACACTGAAGCTTTCTTT	CASSRGQTQNTEAFF
few	TRBV20-1	TRBJ2-3	TRBD1	TGCAGTGCTAGGGGGACAGGGTTATACGATACGCAGTATTTT	CSARGTGLYDTQYF
many	TRBV12-3/TRBV12-4	TRBJ2-1	-	TGTGCCAGCAGTTTCGGAGATGAGCAGTTCTTC	CASSFGDEQFF
few	TRBV2	TRBJ2-3	-	TGTGCCAGCAGTGAAGCGTGGGGGGGGCAGGATACGCAGTATTTT	CASSEAWGGQDTQYF
-	TRBV28	TRBJ2-6	-	TGTGCCAGCAGCCCTAACTATGATATCAGGGCGGCCGGGGCCAACGTCCTGACTTTC	CASSPNYDIRAAGANVLTF
-	TRBV10-3	TRBJ2-3	-	TGTGCCATCAGTGAGCAGTGGGGGGGGCTTGGGACAGATACGCAGTATTTT	CAISEQWGGLGTDTQYF
few	TRBV11-1	TRBJ2-1	-	TGTGCCAGCAGCCCAGGGGGGGCTTGGCCAGCCCTCCACAATGAGCAGTTCTTC	CASSPGGAWPALHNEQFF
-	TRBV5-1	TRBJ1-1	TRBD1	TGCGCCAGCAGCGACCAGGGGGCTGGGACTGAAGCTTTCTTT	CASSDQGAGTEAFF
-	TRBV5-1	TRBJ1-2	-	TGCGCCAGCAGCTTGGCCTCCTCCGGGACCGCCCTCAGCTACACCTTC	CASSLASSGTALSYTF
few	TRBV6-5	TRBJ2-7	-	TGTGCCAGCAGTTCCCGGGGTCCCTCGTGGGAGCAGTACTTC	CASSSRGPSWEQYF
many	TRBV11-2	TRBJ2-3	-	TGTGCCAGCAGCCCAGGGCTCACAGATACGCAGTATTTT	CASSPGLTDTQYF
-	TRBV20-1	TRBJ2-7	-	TGCAGTGCTAGGCGGCTAGCCGGTTCCTACGAGCAGTACTTC	CSARRLAGSYEQYF
-	TRBV12-3/TRBV12-4	TRBJ1-2	TRBD1	TGTGCCAGCGGGTGGACAGGGGGCTATGGCTACACCTTC	CASGWTGGYGYTF
few	TRBV7-2	TRBJ1-2	TRBD1	TGTGCCAGCAGCCCCCGGGACAGGGGATTGGGAGGCTACACCTTC	CASSPRDRGLGGYTF
few	TRBV7-2	TRBJ2-1	-	TGTGCCAGCAGCTCCAGTAGTCATTACAATGAGCAGTTCTTC	CASSSSSHYNEQFF
-	TRBV4-2	TRBJ2-7	-	TGTGCCAGCAGCCCCAGTTTAGGAGGTCCGGGCGAGCAGTACTTC	CASSPSLGGPGEQYF
few	TRBV5-1	TRBJ2-5	-	TGCGCCAGCAGCCCTACTAGCTTACAAGAGACCCAGTACTTC	CASSPTSLQETQYF
few	TRBV6-2/TRBV6-3	TRBJ1-2	-	TGTGCCAGCAGTTTCTACAGGGACGGCTACACCTTC	CASSFYRDGYTF
-	TRBV3-1	TRBJ2-1	-	TGTGCCAGCAGCCCTAAACTCGCGGGGCAGCAGTTCTTC	CASSPKLAGQQFF
many	TRBV29-1	TRBJ2-1	TRBD2	TGCAGCGTTACCCTCTCCGCGGGGGGGAACAATGAGCAGTTCTTC	CSVTLSAGGNNEQFF
few	TRBV11-2	TRBJ2-7	TRBD2	TGTGCCAGCAGCTTATGGGGGACTAGCGGGAGTAGGGACGAGCAGTACTTC	CASSLWGTSGSRDEQYF
once	TRBV5-6	TRBJ1-6	-	TGTGCCAGCAAACAGGGAGACAGATACTCACCCCTCCACTTT	CASKQGDRYSPLHF
few	TRBV12-3/TRBV12-4	TRBJ1-1	TRBD1	TGTGCCAGCAGTTCTCGGACAGGGGCCACGAACTGGAGGTCTGAAGCTTTCTTT	CASSSRTGATNWRSEAFF
-	TRBV6-2/TRBV6-3	TRBJ2-7	-	TGTGCCAGCAGTTACGCAGGGTCGATCGAGCAGTACTTC	CASSYAGSIEQYF
-	TRBV12-3/TRBV12-4	TRBJ1-3	-	TGTGCCAGCAGTTCGTGGGGGGTTCGGGACCGCTCTGGAAACACCATATATTTT	CASSSWGVRDRSGNTIYF
-	TRBV20-1	TRBJ2-1	-	TGCAGTGCAGCCAGGGGATACGAGCAGTTCTTC	CSAARGYEQFF
few	TRBV9	TRBJ2-1	-	TGTGCCAGCAGCGTAGGGCTAGCCACGAGATACAATGAGCAGTTCTTC	CASSVGLATRYNEQFF
-	TRBV27	TRBJ2-4	TRBD2	TGTGCCAGCAGTCCAGGGGCGGGAGGTAGAAACATTCAGTACTTC	CASSPGAGGRNIQYF